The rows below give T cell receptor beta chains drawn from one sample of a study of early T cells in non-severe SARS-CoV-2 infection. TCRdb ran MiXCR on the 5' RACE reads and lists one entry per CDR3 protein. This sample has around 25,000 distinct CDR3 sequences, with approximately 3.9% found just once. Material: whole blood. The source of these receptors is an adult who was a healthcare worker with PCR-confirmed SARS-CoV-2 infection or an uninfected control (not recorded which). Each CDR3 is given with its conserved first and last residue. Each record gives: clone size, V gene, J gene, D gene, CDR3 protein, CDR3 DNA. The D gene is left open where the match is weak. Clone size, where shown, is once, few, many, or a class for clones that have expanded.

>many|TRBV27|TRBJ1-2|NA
CASSLWGNRELDGYTF
TGTGCCAGCAGCCTCTGGGGGAACAGGGAGCTGGATGGCTACACCTTC
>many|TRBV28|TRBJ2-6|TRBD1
CASSSPGGQGADGANVLTF
TGTGCCAGCAGTTCCCCCGGAGGACAGGGTGCTGATGGGGCCAACGTCCTGACTTTC
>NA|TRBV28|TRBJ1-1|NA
CASSFTPWGGLNTEAFF
TGTGCCAGCAGTTTCACCCCCTGGGGAGGGCTGAACACTGAAGCTTTCTTT
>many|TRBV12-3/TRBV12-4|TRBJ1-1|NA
CASRGEYTEAFF
TGTGCCAGCAGAGGCGAATACACTGAAGCTTTCTTT
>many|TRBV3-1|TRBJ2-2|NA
CASSHWGSKDTGELFF
TGTGCCAGCAGCCATTGGGGGAGCAAAGACACCGGGGAGCTGTTTTTT
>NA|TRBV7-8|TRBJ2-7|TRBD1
CASSLNPGGHSEQYF
TGTGCCAGCAGCTTAAATCCAGGGGGCCATTCCGAGCAGTACTTC
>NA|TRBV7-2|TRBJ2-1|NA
CASSLAPLAGQGEQFF
TGTGCCAGCAGCTTAGCTCCGCTAGCGGGACAGGGTGAGCAGTTCTTC
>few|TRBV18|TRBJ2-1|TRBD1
CASSPDRDSLYNEQFF
TGTGCCAGCTCACCAGATCGGGACAGTCTCTACAATGAGCAGTTCTTC
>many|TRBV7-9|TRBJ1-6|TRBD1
CASSLGQGHNSPPHF
TGTGCCAGCAGCCTAGGACAGGGGCATAATTCACCCCCCCACTTT
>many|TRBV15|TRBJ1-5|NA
CATSRANQPQHF
TGTGCCACCAGCAGGGCCAATCAGCCCCAGCATTTT
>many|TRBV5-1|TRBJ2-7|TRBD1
CASSQGQGLSYEQYF
TGCGCCAGCAGCCAGGGACAGGGACTATCCTACGAGCAGTACTTC
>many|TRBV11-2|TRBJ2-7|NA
CASSSSTNYEQYF
TGTGCCAGCAGCTCATCTACCAACTACGAGCAGTACTTC
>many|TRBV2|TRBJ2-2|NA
CASNLWAGELFF
TGTGCCAGCAACTTGTGGGCCGGGGAGCTGTTTTTT
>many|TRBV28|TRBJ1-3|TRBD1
CASRGDRGAGNTIYF
TGTGCCAGCAGAGGGGACAGGGGGGCTGGAAACACCATATATTTT
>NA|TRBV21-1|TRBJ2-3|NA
CASSKEGLAGGTDTQYF
TGTGCCAGCAGCAAAGAAGGACTAGCGGGAGGTACAGATACGCAGTATTTT